The next 7 T cell receptor beta chains were all read from a single sample in a study of shared clonotypes between healthy human individuals. TCRdb's copy holds only in-frame clones and misses some; the assay was immunoSEQ multiplex PCR. The sample shows some 2.1 million clones, 90% to 95% of them seen only once. The sequencing input was naive CD4+ T cells sorted from blood. As for subset: CD45RA+ positively selected. The origin of the receptors is a young man in good health.

The chain has TRBV6-5 and TRBJ2-5, with 7 bases fitting TRBD1. J was trimmed by 3 bases and V by 6 bases; bases with no gene match: 4. Germline V gene sequence: CDR1 MNHEY, CDR2 SVGAGI. This CDR3 comprises 13 residues. CDR3 nucleotides: TGTGCCAGCAGCGGGGACAGTAAAGAGACCCAGTACTTC. Its protein is CASSGDSKETQYF.

The genes are TRBV10-1 and TRBJ2-5; a weak D match, TRBD2 (7 bases). V shed 3 bases and J shed 11 bases, with 22 bases lying between them. The CDR3 extends over 15 amino acids. Germline CDR1 is WNHNN and CDR2 is SYGVQD (reference sequence). CDR3 sequence: CASSDRRQPRGPQYF. In nucleotides, the CDR3 is TGCGCCAGCAGTGATCGGCGGCAACCGCGGGGGCCGCAGTACTTC.

This chain joins TRBV27 and TRBJ1-5; D ambiguous. Per the germline V gene, CDR1 is MNHEY and CDR2 is SMNVEV (reference sequence). Trimming pared 6 bases from V and 0 bases from J, leaving 12 bases between. The CDR3 consists of 15 residues. As DNA, the CDR3 is TGTGCCAGCAGGGCTGGAAGTAATAGCAATCAGCCCCAGCATTTT. Encoded protein: CASRAGSNSNQPQHF.

This clone was seen once. The sample carries other DNA sequences with the same CDR3. The rearrangement uses TRBV2 and TRBJ2-3; D remains unclear. V was cut by 6 bases and J by 2 bases, with 6 bases left in between. Germline-derived CDR1 and CDR2 are SNHLY and FYNNEI. This CDR3 contains 12 residues. The CDR3 loop reads CASSSITDTQYF. The CDR3 DNA is TGTGCCAGCAGCTCTATCACAGATACGCAGTATTTT.

In regard to this clone: Other nucleotide sequences in the sample specify the same CDR3. The chain couples TRBV5-1 to TRBJ1-2; D gene uncertain. The CDR3 runs to 13 residues. Between the trimmed V and J ends, which lost 4 bases and 0 bases, there was a span of 7 bases. Germline V CDR1 and CDR2: SGHRS, YFSETQ. The CDR3: CASSLAANYGYTF. CDR3 DNA sequence: TGCGCCAGCAGCCTAGCAGCTAACTATGGCTACACCTTC.

This chain connects TRBV29-1 to TRBJ1-2; weak D call: TRBD1 (5 bases). The germline gives CDR1 SQVTM, CDR2 ANQGSEA. The CDR3 totals 12 residues. The CDR3 spells CTGYGGGYGYTF. CDR3 nucleotide sequence: TGCACAGGGTACGGCGGGGGCTATGGCTACACCTTC.

V is TRBV7-2 and J is TRBJ2-7; D ambiguous. Trimming pared 1 base from V and 2 bases from J, leaving 9 bases between. The germline gives CDR1 SGHTA, CDR2 FQGNSA. The CDR3 has 14 amino acids. This chain's CDR3 is CASSLDSFAYEQYF. The CDR3 DNA reads TGTGCCAGCAGCTTAGACAGCTTCGCCTACGAGCAGTACTTC.